This T cell receptor beta chain is drawn from a study of T cells in Graves' hyperthyroidism and ophthalmopathy (dated by TCRdb to about 2019). For the wider study: Peripheral blood samples were taken at the time of initial diagnosis, prior to any treatment. To identify distinguishing TCR V-J signatures, a discovery cohort of some 99 patients was used, comprising some 43 with Graves' ophthalmopathy and around 57 with stable Graves' hyperthyroidism. An independent validation cohort of 18 to 20 hyperthyroidism patients and approximately 15 patients who later progressed to ophthalmopathy tested prospective prediction of ophthalmopathy. The roughly 100 discovery patients were randomly divided into training and test sets at a 7:3 ratio. In several Graves' hyperthyroidism patients, the study also compared T-cell repertoires from thyroid tissue with T-cell repertoires from blood. After sampling, hyperthyroidism patients received methimazole starting at 30 mg daily, and ophthalmopathy patients received high-dose intravenous methylprednisolone. The paper reports TCR Vbeta CDR3 sequencing of approximately 140 peripheral blood samples: under 45 ophthalmopathy, under 80 hyperthyroidism and approximately 17 progressor patients. Study-level results and caveats: Ophthalmopathy was separated from stable hyperthyroidism by a 13 V-J signature model, with approximately 86% sensitivity and about 81% specificity obtained in cross-validation and 80%/75% obtained in testing. No statistical method was used to set the sample size in advance, and investigators knew the group allocation. In validation, the model predicted progression to ophthalmopathy a median of 6.5 months before onset, with 65% to 71% sensitivity and 72.22% specificity. Blood samples also contained most of the expanded thyroid clonotypes (frequency above 0.001), which suggests that blood repertoires may reflect thyroid immune responses.

Points on this clonotype: Its antigen is still unknown. Per-base quality was not reported, and no clone a single base away is much larger than it.

Hyperthyroidism patients were newly diagnosed, had a disease duration of under 2 months, and were aged 18 to 65 years. The study excluded patients with uncontrolled infections, other autoimmune diseases, pregnancy or lactation. Diagnoses relied on clinical symptoms, serum thyroxine and TRAb, thyroid ultrasound and orbital computed tomography. For progressor patients, blood was drawn at the first diagnosis of hyperthyroidism, before any ophthalmopathy symptoms had appeared. PBMCs were isolated from 8 to 10 ml of fresh peripheral blood by Ficoll-Paque density gradient centrifugation. Progressor patients were defined as those initially diagnosed with Graves' hyperthyroidism in whom ophthalmopathy developed during follow-up. Total RNA was extracted using Trizol reagent, and RNA quality was assessed on an Agilent 2100 Bioanalyzer. The TCR beta CDR3 regions were amplified from the RNA transcripts. For the first round of RT-PCR on the TCR CDR3, the HTBI primer set was used together with the Qiagen OneStep RT-PCR kit. Libraries were constructed in a second round of multiplex PCR, after which size selection and purification were carried out. Libraries were sequenced paired-end with 100 bp reads on an Illumina HiSeq2000. The published analysis was carried out like this. Raw data were processed with SOAPnuke, discarding reads with adapters, uncalled bases, mean Phred below 15, or no exact constant-primer or identifier match. COPE v1.2.5 was used to merge high-quality paired reads, and clonotypes were defined as unique nucleotide sequences. MiTCR v1.1 was used to align the clonotypes against IMGT TRBV, TRBD and TRBJ reference segments. Only V-J combinations with frequency above 0.0001, covering roughly 99% of repertoires, were analysed. The TCS score was defined as F50 (clonal expansion) divided by E x V (chaos), with BLOSUM62-based TCRdist calculated between CDR3 peptides within each V-J. Welch's t-statistics and random forest reduced 500 to 650 V-J features to about 12, which were used in a naive Bayes classifier (R e1071). The public reads were run again by TCRdb, first through fastp at Q25 and then through MiXCR, and only productive beta chains were kept. Rows with one shared CDR3 protein collapse into an entry with the most common genes and DNA. TCRdb's processing, not the authors' own work, is the source of the V and J calls. The table for this sample lists tens of thousands of distinct CDR3 sequences; roughly 49% of them were counted only once. The leading ten clones occupy 6.2% of the sample.

The CDR3 measures 14 amino acids from cysteine to phenylalanine. The kept DNA is CDR3 alone, 42 bases in frame from the first base. The germline V gene (reference sequence) specifies DFQATT as CDR1 and SNEGSKA as CDR2. V is cut back by 7 bases and J by 12 bases, with 18 bases in the junction unmatched. Recombination linked TRBV20-1 to TRBJ2-1, with 7 middle bases fitting TRBD2. The specimen sequenced was blood. The TCR originated in a woman in her fifties or sixties with Graves' hyperthyroidism that later progressed to Graves' ophthalmopathy. The CDR3 region: CSVPKRGVTDTQFF. The sequenced DNA is TGCAGTGTCCCAAAGCGGGGAGTGACAGATACGCAGTTCTTC.